Following are 9 T cell receptor beta chains from one sample sequenced in a study of metastatic and nonmetastatic thyroid tumors. TCRdb redid the clone calls on the PCR reads using MiXCR. The sample shows tens of thousands of clones, 16% of them seen only once. Patients underwent thyroid surgery, and none had received any treatment before it. Material: blood. These receptor sequences come from a male donor with papillary thyroid cancer or a benign thyroid nodule (not recorded which). Some clones in this sample may be carry-over from other donors' samples.

This clone was recorded at least ten times. The rearrangement joins TRBV6-1 to TRBJ1-5; D remains unclear. Germline-derived CDR1 and CDR2 are MNHNS and SASEGT. The CDR3 has 13 amino acids. Trimming removed 8 bases at V and 1 base at J, with 9 bases between. The chain's CDR3 is CASARLSNQPQHF. DNA for the CDR3: TGTGCCAGCGCCAGGTTAAGCAATCAGCCCCAGCATTTT.

This clone has just one count. This sequence joins TRBV20-1 and TRBJ1-1; D gene unclear. Trimming removed 0 bases from V and 0 bases from J, with 5 bases in between. This CDR3 spans 13 amino acids. CDR1 is DFQATT and CDR2 is SNEGSKA in the germline V gene (reference sequence). The CDR3 DNA reads as TGCAGTGCTAGAGAACACCTGAACACTGAAGCTTTCTTT. Amino acid sequence: CSAREHLNTEAFF.

This clone rates as medium-sized (0.01 to 0.1%). This chain connects TRBV11-2 to TRBJ2-2; D is uncertain. V lost 3 bases to trimming and J lost 7 bases, with 15 bases between them. This CDR3 comprises 15 residues. Per the germline V gene, CDR1 is SGHAT and CDR2 is FQNNGV. The CDR3 nucleotides read TGTGCCAGCAGCTTTACTGTGAGATCAAGCGGGGAGCTGTTTTTT. Its protein product is CASSFTVRSSGELFF.

The chain recombines TRBV20-1 with TRBJ2-7; D may be TRBD2 (6 bases). Trimming left V 0 bases short and J 2 bases short, with 17 bases between. The CDR3 spans 16 residues. Germline V gene sequence: CDR1 DFQATT, CDR2 SNEGSKA (reference sequence). The CDR3 loop is CSARDLGWGGTYEQYF. CDR3 nucleotide sequence: TGCAGTGCTAGAGATCTGGGTTGGGGCGGGACCTACGAGCAGTACTTC.

This clone was detected many times. Germline and junction disagree at one end, which may indicate a read error. The chain is built from TRBV20-1 and TRBJ2-7; the D gene could be TRBD1 or TRBD2 (5 bases each). There are 12 residues in the CDR3. Looked up from germline, CDR1 is DFQATT and CDR2 is SNEGSKA (reference sequence). The CDR3 DNA reads TGCAGTGCCAGAGGGGATGATTATGAGCAGTACTTC. This encodes CSARGDDYEQYF.

This clone was seen repeatedly, ten times or more. The CDR3 DNA sequence: TGCAGCGCCCGCAACTACGAGCAGTACTTC. The encoded protein is CSARNYEQYF. This rearrangement joins TRBV20-1 to TRBJ2-7; D ambiguous. Germline V gives CDR1 DFQATT, CDR2 SNEGSKA (reference sequence). The CDR3 totals 10 residues.

Comments on this clone: At one end, the junction sequence differs from germline, possibly due to a read error. V and J are TRBV5-1 and TRBJ2-1; the match to TRBD2 covers 7 bases. Per the germline V gene, CDR1 is SGHRS and CDR2 is YFSETQ. This CDR3 region has 15 residues. For the CDR3, the DNA is TGCGCCAGCAGCCCAACCGGGGGGTCCTACAATGATCAGTTCTTC. This translates into CASSPTGGSYNDQFF.

Comments on this clone: The junction departs from the called germline gene at one end, perhaps through a read error. The chain is built from TRBV6-1 and TRBJ1-5, with a possible D match to TRBD1 (6 bases). The CDR3 runs 15 residues. Germline V lookup: CDR1 MNHNS, CDR2 SASEGT. DNA for the CDR3: TGTGCCAGCAGGGTTCTCGGACAGAGCAATCAGCCCCAGAATTTT. It translates to CASRVLGQSNQPQNF.

The genes are TRBV5-1 and TRBJ1-1; maybe TRBD1 (5 bases). CDR1 SGHRS and CDR2 YFSETQ come from the germline V gene. The CDR3 sequence is 17 residues long. Trimming stripped 0 bases from V and 1 base from J, with 16 bases between. The CDR3 bases are TGCGCCAGCAGCTTGGACCCTGGGGGTTGGAGGAACACTGAAGCTTTCTTT. Translating it yields CASSLDPGGWRNTEAFF.